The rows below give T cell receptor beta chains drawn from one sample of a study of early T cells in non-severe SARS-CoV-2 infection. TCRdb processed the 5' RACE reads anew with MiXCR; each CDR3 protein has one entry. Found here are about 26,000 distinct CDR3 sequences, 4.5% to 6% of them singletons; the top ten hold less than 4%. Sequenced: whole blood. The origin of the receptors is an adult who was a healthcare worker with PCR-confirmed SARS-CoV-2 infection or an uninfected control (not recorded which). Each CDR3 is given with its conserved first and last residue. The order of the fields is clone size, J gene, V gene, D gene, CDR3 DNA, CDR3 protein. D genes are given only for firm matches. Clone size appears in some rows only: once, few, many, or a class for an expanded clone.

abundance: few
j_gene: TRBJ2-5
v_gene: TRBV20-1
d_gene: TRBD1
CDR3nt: TGCAGTGCTAGACCCACAGGGGTGGAGACCCAGTACTTC
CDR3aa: CSARPTGVETQYF

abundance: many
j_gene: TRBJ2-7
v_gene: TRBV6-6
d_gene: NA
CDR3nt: TGTGCCAGCAGTTATCAGTCAGTCCACGAGCAGTACTTC
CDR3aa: CASSYQSVHEQYF

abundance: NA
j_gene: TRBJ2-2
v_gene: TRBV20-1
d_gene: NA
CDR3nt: TGCAGTGCTAGAGATCTGGGGGGCCCCACCGGGGAGCTGTTTTTT
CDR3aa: CSARDLGGPTGELFF

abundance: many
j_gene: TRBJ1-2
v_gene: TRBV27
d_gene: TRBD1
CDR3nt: TGTGCCAGCAGTAAGACAGGGGCTAACTATGGCTACACCTTC
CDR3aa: CASSKTGANYGYTF

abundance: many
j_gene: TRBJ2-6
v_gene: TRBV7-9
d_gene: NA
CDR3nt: TGTGCCAGCAGCACACAGGAGGGGAACTCTGGGGCCAACGTCCTGACTTTC
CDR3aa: CASSTQEGNSGANVLTF

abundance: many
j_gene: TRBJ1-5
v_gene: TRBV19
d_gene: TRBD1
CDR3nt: TGTGCCAGTATTGGGACAGGGGCTCCTCAGCCCCAGCATTTT
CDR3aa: CASIGTGAPQPQHF

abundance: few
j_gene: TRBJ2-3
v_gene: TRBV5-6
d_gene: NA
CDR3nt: TGTGCCAGCAGCTTTAGGACTACGAACACAGATACGCAGTATTTT
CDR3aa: CASSFRTTNTDTQYF

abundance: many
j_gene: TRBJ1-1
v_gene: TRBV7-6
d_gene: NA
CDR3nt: TGTGCCAGCAGCCCACCCCTTCAGAAAGAAGCTTTCTTT
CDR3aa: CASSPPLQKEAFF

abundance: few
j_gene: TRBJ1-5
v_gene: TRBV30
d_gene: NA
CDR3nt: TGTGCCTGGAGTGTCTACGGTAGCAATCAGCCCCAGCATTTT
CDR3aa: CAWSVYGSNQPQHF

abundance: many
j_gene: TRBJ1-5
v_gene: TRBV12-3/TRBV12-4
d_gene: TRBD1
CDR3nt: TGTGCCAGCAGTTCGACAGGGGGCAATCAGCCCCAGCATTTT
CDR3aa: CASSSTGGNQPQHF

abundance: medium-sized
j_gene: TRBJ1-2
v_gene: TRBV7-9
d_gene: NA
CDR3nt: TGTGCCAGCAGCTTAGCAAATCTACCGGAGGCCTATGGCTACACCTTC
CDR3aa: CASSLANLPEAYGYTF

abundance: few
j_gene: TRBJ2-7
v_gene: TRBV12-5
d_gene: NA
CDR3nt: TGTGCTAGTGGTTTTGCGGGTGGTGAGCAGTACTTC
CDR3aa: CASGFAGGEQYF

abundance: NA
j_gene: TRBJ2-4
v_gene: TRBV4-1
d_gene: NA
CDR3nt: TGCGCCAGCAGCCAAGCCAACCTTCCCCAAAACATTCAGTACTTC
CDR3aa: CASSQANLPQNIQYF

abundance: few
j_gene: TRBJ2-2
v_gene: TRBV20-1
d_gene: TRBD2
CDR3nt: TGCAGTGCGGGAGCGGGGGGGCCCGCCACCGGGGAGCTGTTTTTT
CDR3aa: CSAGAGGPATGELFF

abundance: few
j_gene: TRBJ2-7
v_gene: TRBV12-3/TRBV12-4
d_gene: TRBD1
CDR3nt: TGTGCCAGCAGTTTCGGCCCCCGACAGGGCTACGAGCAGTACTTC
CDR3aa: CASSFGPRQGYEQYF

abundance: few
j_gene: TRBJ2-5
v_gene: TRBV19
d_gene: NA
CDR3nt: TGTGCCAGTCAGCAGCGCCGGGGAGAGACCCAGTACTTC
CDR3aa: CASQQRRGETQYF

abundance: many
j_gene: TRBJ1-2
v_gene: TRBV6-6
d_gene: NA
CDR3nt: TGTGCCAGCAACCGGGGGGGGTATGGCTACACCTTC
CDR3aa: CASNRGGYGYTF

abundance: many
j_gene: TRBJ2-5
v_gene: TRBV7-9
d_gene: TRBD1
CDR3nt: TGTGCCAGCAGCTCCCTCCTGACAGGGGAACAAGAGACCCAGTACTTC
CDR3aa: CASSSLLTGEQETQYF

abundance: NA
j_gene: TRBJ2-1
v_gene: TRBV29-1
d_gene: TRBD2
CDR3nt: TGCAGCGTTGAGTGGACTAGCAGGGGCAATGAGCAGTTCTTC
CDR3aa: CSVEWTSRGNEQFF

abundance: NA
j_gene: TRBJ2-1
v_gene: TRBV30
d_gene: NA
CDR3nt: TGTGCCTGGAGCTCGTGGACCTACAATGAGCAGTTCTTC
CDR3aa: CAWSSWTYNEQFF

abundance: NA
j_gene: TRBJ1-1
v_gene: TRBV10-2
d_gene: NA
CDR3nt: TGCGCCAGCAGTGACCCGGACATCTTGAACACTGAAGCTTTCTTT
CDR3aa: CASSDPDILNTEAFF

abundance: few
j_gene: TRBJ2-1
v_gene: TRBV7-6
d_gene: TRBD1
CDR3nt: TGTGCCAGCAGCTTAACGGGACAGGGCCACAATGAGCAGTTCTTC
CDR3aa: CASSLTGQGHNEQFF

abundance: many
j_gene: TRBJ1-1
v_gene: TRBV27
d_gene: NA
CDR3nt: TGTGCCAGCAGTTTACAGGGCTCCCCTGAAGCTTTCTTT
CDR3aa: CASSLQGSPEAFF

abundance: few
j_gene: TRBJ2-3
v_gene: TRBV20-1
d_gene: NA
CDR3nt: TGCAGTGCTGTGGACAGCACAGATACGCAGTATTTT
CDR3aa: CSAVDSTDTQYF

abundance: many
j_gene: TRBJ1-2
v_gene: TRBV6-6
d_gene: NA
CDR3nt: TGTGCCAGCAGTTACTCAGGGGGAACTTTTTATGGCTACACCTTC
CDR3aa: CASSYSGGTFYGYTF

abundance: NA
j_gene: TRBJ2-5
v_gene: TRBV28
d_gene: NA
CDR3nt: TGTGCCAGCACTTTAGGAGAGACCCAGTACTTC
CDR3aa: CASTLGETQYF

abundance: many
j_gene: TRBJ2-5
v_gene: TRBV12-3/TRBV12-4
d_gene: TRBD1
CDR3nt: TGTGCCAGCAGTTTAGCGCGGTATAGACAGGGGAAAAAGACCCAGTACTTC
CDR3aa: CASSLARYRQGKKTQYF

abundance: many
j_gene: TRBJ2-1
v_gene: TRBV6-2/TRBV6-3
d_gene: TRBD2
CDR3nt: TGTGCCAGCAGTTACACGCGGGGGGGCGTTCTCCATGAGCAGTTCTTC
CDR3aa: CASSYTRGGVLHEQFF

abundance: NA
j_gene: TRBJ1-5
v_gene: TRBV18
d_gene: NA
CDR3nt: TGTGCCAGCTCACCGAACGGGGGAAGCAATCAGCCCCAGCATTTT
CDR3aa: CASSPNGGSNQPQHF

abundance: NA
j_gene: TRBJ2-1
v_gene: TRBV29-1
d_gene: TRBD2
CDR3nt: TGCAGCGTTGAGGGGGTCCGGCGGACTAGCGGGCGGAATGAGCAGTTCTTC
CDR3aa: CSVEGVRRTSGRNEQFF

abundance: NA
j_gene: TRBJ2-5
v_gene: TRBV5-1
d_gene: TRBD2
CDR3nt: TGCGCCAGCAGCTTGGGACTAGCGAGCCAAGAGACCCAGTACTTC
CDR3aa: CASSLGLASQETQYF

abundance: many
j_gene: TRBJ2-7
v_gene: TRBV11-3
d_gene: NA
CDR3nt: TGTGCCAGCAGCTTAGGAGGTTTGACGGAACGTTACGAGCAGTACTTC
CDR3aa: CASSLGGLTERYEQYF

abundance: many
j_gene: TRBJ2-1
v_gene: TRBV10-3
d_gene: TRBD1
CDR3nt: TGTGCCATCAGGGAAGGACAGGGACTTTACAATGAGCAGTTCTTC
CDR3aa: CAIREGQGLYNEQFF